Presented here are 15 T cell receptor beta chains from one specimen sequenced in a study of control samples from healthy donors and cancer patients. Generated by immunoSEQ multiplex PCR, the TCRdb table keeps only in-frame clones and is missing some. The sample has some 150,000 clones; about 94% are singletons. Sequences were obtained from blood. Receptor source: a man between 40 and 49 years old in good health.

The chain links TRBV2 to TRBJ1-5, with 7 bases lining up with TRBD1. Germline V gene sequence: CDR1 SNHLY, CDR2 FYNNEI. J lost 2 bases, V lost 7 bases, and 8 bases had no gene match. CDR3 length equals 15 residues. The CDR3: CASTTEGTGNQPQHF. CDR3 DNA sequence: TGTGCCAGCACCACTGAGGGGACAGGCAATCAGCCCCAGCATTTT.

In this sample, this clone turned up once. The chain couples TRBV6-5 to TRBJ2-2; D is unclear. The CDR3 totals 15 residues. CDR1 MNHEY and CDR2 SVGAGI come from the germline V gene. V lost 0 bases and J 2 bases, leaving 7 bases between the germline ends. The CDR3: CASSYSRFNTGELFF. CDR3 coding DNA: TGTGCCAGCAGTTACTCTAGATTTAACACCGGGGAGCTGTTTTTT.

Here the CDR3 DNA reads TGCGCCAGCAGCTTGGATGCAGGGGATCATGGCTACACCTTC. Protein sequence: CASSLDAGDHGYTF. The V call is TRBV5-1, the J call TRBJ1-2; a weak D match, TRBD1 (6 bases). CDR1 is SGHRS and CDR2 is YFSETQ in the germline V gene. The CDR3 has 14 residues. Trimming pared 0 bases from V and 6 bases from J, leaving 12 bases between. The full variable domain, rest sourced from reference TRBV5-1 and TRBJ1-2, is KAGVTQTPRYLIKTRGQQVTLSCSPISGHRSVSWYQQTPGQGLQFLFEYFSETQRNKGNFPGRFSGRQFSNSRSEMNVSTLELGDSALYLCASSLDAGDHGYTFGSGTRLTVV.

V and J are TRBV10-1 and TRBJ2-3; TRBD2 aligns across 9 bases. V lost 3 bases and J lost 2; bases outside the gene matches: 12. CDR1 and CDR2 from the germline V gene are WNHNN and SYGVQD (reference sequence). The CDR3 has 18 amino acids. Written as DNA, the CDR3 is TGCGCCAGCAGTGACCAGCGGGGGGCCCTGGTGGACACAGATACGCAGTATTTT. Protein: CASSDQRGALVDTDTQYF.

This clone was counted once. The V call is TRBV28, the J call TRBJ1-2; the D is unclear. Germline loops: CDR1 MDHEN, CDR2 SYDVKM. This CDR3 region has 13 residues. Deletions cut 6 bases from V and 6 bases from J, with 14 bases between. As DNA, the CDR3 is TGTGCCAGCAGCCCCAGTGGGTTCGATGGCTACACCTTC. Its protein is CASSPSGFDGYTF.

The V call is TRBV5-1, the J call TRBJ1-2; D ambiguous. Trimming shortened V by 0 bases and J by 4 bases, and 13 bases separated the two germline ends. Germline-derived CDR1 and CDR2 are SGHRS and YFSETQ. The CDR3 is 15 amino acids. DNA of the CDR3: TGCGCCAGCAGCTTGGGGGTAACCCCTAGCTATGGCTACACCTTC. Translation: CASSLGVTPSYGYTF. Drawing the rest from reference TRBV5-1 and TRBJ1-2, the complete variable domain is KAGVTQTPRYLIKTRGQQVTLSCSPISGHRSVSWYQQTPGQGLQFLFEYFSETQRNKGNFPGRFSGRQFSNSRSEMNVSTLELGDSALYLCASSLGVTPSYGYTFGSGTRLTVV.

V is TRBV4-1 and J is TRBJ2-7, with D perhaps matching TRBD2 (5 bases). V lost 0 bases, J lost 5 bases, and 11 bases lay in between. The CDR3 is 14 amino acids. Germline CDR1 is MGHRA and CDR2 is YSYEKL. The CDR3 DNA reads TGCGCCAGCAGCCAAGAAAGTTCGGGGAACGAGCAGTACTTC. Protein product: CASSQESSGNEQYF.

The chain combines TRBV7-3 with TRBJ1-2, with 8 bases that match TRBD1. Germline CDR1 is SGHTA and CDR2 is FQGTGA. The CDR3 has 15 residues. Unmatched junction bases numbered 7, after V lost 3 bases and J lost 4 bases. The CDR3: CASSLGQARGYGYTF. In DNA form, the CDR3 reads TGTGCCAGCAGCTTGGGACAGGCTAGGGGCTATGGCTACACCTTC.

This clone was observed a few times. In nucleotides, the CDR3 is TGTGCCAGCAGCTTGGCAGGGACCCACACTGAAGCTTTCTTT. This translates into CASSLAGTHTEAFF. The chain joins TRBV5-6 to TRBJ1-1; weak D call: TRBD1 (5 bases). Trimming took 0 bases from V and 3 from J, leaving 9 bases between them. The CDR3 covers 14 residues. Per the germline V gene, CDR1 is SGHDT and CDR2 is YYEEEE.

The CDR3 reads CASITGTGYNEKLFF. The CDR3 DNA follows: TGTGCCAGCATTACCGGGACAGGATACAATGAAAAACTGTTTTTT. V and J are TRBV6-6 and TRBJ1-4; 8 bases line up with TRBD1. Germline V gene lookup returns CDR1 MNHNY and CDR2 SVGAGI (reference sequence). The V and J ends lost 7 bases and 5 bases, in that order; junction bases with no gene match: 9. The CDR3 totals 15 residues.

The chain links TRBV30 to TRBJ1-1; the D is unclear. The CDR3 covers 12 residues. Germline CDR1 GTSNPN, CDR2 SVGIG (reference sequence). Trimming pared 4 bases from V and 3 bases from J, leaving 9 bases between. The CDR3 sequence: CAWKDSYTEAFF. The CDR3 DNA follows: TGTGCCTGGAAGGATAGTTACACTGAAGCTTTCTTT.

This rearrangement joins TRBV18 to TRBJ1-2; maybe TRBD1 (6 bases). This CDR3 is 15 amino acids long. Germline lookup yields CDR1 KGHSH and CDR2 LQKENI. Trimming shortened V by 3 bases and J by 3 bases, and 14 bases separated the two germline ends. CDR3 sequence: CASSPAGQRYYGYTF. The CDR3 DNA reads as TGTGCCAGCTCACCCGCCGGACAGCGATACTATGGCTACACCTTC. The variable domain in full, with the rest retrieved from reference TRBV18 and TRBJ1-2, is NAGVMQNPRHLVRRRGQEARLRCSPMKGHSHVYWYRQLPEEGLKFMVYLQKENIIDESGMPKERFSAEFPKEGPSILRIQQVVRGDSAAYFCASSPAGQRYYGYTFGSGTRLTVV.

The rearrangement links TRBV29-1 to TRBJ1-4, with 8 bases lining up with TRBD1. The CDR3 totals 13 residues. Germline V gene data show CDR1 as SQVTM and CDR2 as ANQGSEA. V lost 4 bases and J lost 8; bases outside the gene matches: 6. The CDR3 nucleotides are TGCAGCGTTGGGGACAGGCAGGGAGAAAAACTGTTTTTT. Its protein is CSVGDRQGEKLFF.

The chain joins TRBV7-9 to TRBJ1-3, with 8 bases aligning to TRBD1. Germline assignment: CDR1 SEHNR and CDR2 FQNEAQ (reference sequence). The CDR3 consists of 18 residues. V was clipped by 3 bases and J by 6 bases; unmatched bases: 16. CDR3 in DNA: TGTGCCAGCAGCTTCGGGTCCCCCGGACAGGGCCTTAAAAACACCATATATTTT. It codes for CASSFGSPGQGLKNTIYF.

The chain is built from TRBV6-5 and TRBJ1-2; no firm D call. Looked up from germline, CDR1 is MNHEY and CDR2 is SVGAGI. This CDR3 has 15 amino acids. Trimming stripped 5 bases from V and 2 bases from J, with 15 bases between. The CDR3 bases are TGTGCCAGCAGTATCACACCGACGTTGAACTATGGCTACACCTTC. Its protein is CASSITPTLNYGYTF.